The present TCR beta chain was sequenced within a study of control samples from healthy donors and cancer patients. Repertoires were generated with immunoSEQ multiplex PCR, while TCRdb's copy carries only in-frame clones and drops some. The repertoire holds over 100,000 clones, 90% seen once, with 4% to 4.5% in the top ten. Germline V gives CDR1 SGHVS, CDR2 FQNEAQ. V shed 0 bases and J shed 6 bases, with 10 bases lying between them. The CDR3 loop spans 14 amino acids. The sample taken for sequencing was blood. This TCR came from a human donor in good health. The donor label of this sample is uncertain. The rearrangement links TRBV7-8 to TRBJ2-3, with D possibly being TRBD2 (6 bases). The CDR3 coding sequence is TGTGCCAGCAGCTTAGCCGCGGGGCGGGATACGCAGTATTTT. It is translated as CASSLAAGRDTQYF.